This entry lists 21 T cell receptor beta chains sequenced from one sample in a study of cytomegalovirus exposure and HLA in healthy donors. Use of 60 Vbeta and 13 Jbeta primers characterized the PCR. Assay: immunoSEQ multiplex PCR; the TCRdb copy retains only in-frame clones and omits some. The data hold under 150,000 clones, with about 72% observed a single time. The sequenced sample consisted of PBMCs. Every receptor here comes from a man in his forties in good health and CMV-seronegative.

This clone has just a few counts. The chain uses TRBV28 and TRBJ2-7; D might be TRBD1 (5 bases). V lost 6 bases and J lost 2, with 14 bases in between. The CDR3 runs to 14 residues. CDR1 and CDR2 (germline): MDHEN, SYDVKM. The DNA for the CDR3 is TGTGCCAGCAGCCTTGGACACCGGCCCTACGAGCAGTACTTC. This sequence encodes CASSLGHRPYEQYF.

The table lists this clone with a count of one. Other DNA sequences within the sample encode an identical CDR3. The chain has TRBV15 and TRBJ2-7, with D unclear. CDR1 is LNHNV, CDR2 YYDKDF, per germline (reference sequence). This CDR3 region has 13 residues. V was trimmed by 1 base and J by 0 bases, leaving 4 bases between them. The CDR3 DNA is TGTGCCACCAGCAGAGGTAGCTCCTACGAGCAGTACTTC. Its protein product is CATSRGSSYEQYF.

The chain employs TRBV5-1 and TRBJ2-7, with 11 bases identical to TRBD1. With 4 bases clipped from V and 1 base from J, the junction kept 7 bases outside the gene matches. This CDR3 has 16 amino acids. CDR1 and CDR2 (germline): SGHRS, YFSETQ. The CDR3 DNA reads as TGCGCCAGCAGCCCACGGGACAGGGGGACTTCCTACGAGCAGTACTTC. Encoded protein: CASSPRDRGTSYEQYF.

J is TRBJ2-2 and V is TRBV5-1; 8 nucleotides match TRBD1. V lost 2 bases, J lost 6 bases, and 3 bases stayed unmatched. The CDR3 has 14 amino acids. Germline CDR1 SGHRS, CDR2 YFSETQ. CDR3 DNA sequence: TGCGCCAGCAGCTTAGGCAGGGGGCCCGGGGAGCTGTTTTTT. Translating gives CASSLGRGPGELFF.

This clone came up a few times. V is TRBV10-3 and J is TRBJ2-1; perhaps TRBD2 as D (6 bases). The CDR3 sequence is 13 residues long. Germline V CDR1 and CDR2: ENHRY, SYGVKD. V lost 4 bases and J lost 9, with 13 bases in between. The DNA of the CDR3 is TGTGCCATCAGTGGGACTACAGGTTCTGAGCAGTTCTTC. It is translated as CAISGTTGSEQFF.

This clone occurred a few times. V is TRBV5-8 and J is TRBJ2-1, with TRBD1 matching 11 bases. The CDR3 has 17 amino acids. Germline CDR1 SGHTS, CDR2 YDEGEE. V lost 4 bases, J lost 8 bases, and 14 bases stayed unmatched. This CDR3 is CASSHRLSGTGGYEQFF. CDR3 DNA: TGTGCCAGCAGCCATCGCCTATCCGGGACAGGGGGTTATGAGCAGTTCTTC. Full variable domain (remainder filled in from reference TRBV5-8 and TRBJ2-1): EAGVTQSPTHLIKTRGQQATLRCSPISGHTSVYWYQQALGLGLQFLLWYDEGEERNRGNFPPRFSGRQFPNYSSELNVNALELEDSALYLCASSHRLSGTGGYEQFFGPGTRLTVL.

The chain has TRBV5-6 and TRBJ1-2; weak D call: TRBD1 (6 bases). The germline CDR1 and CDR2 sequences are SGHDT and YYEEEE. The CDR3 runs 13 residues. The germline V and J ends were trimmed by 0 bases and 8 bases, with 11 bases remaining between them. In nucleotides, the CDR3 is TGTGCCAGCAGCTTGGTGGCAGGGGAGGGCTACACCTTC. This gives the protein CASSLVAGEGYTF.

The chain has TRBV10-3 and TRBJ2-7; 8 positions agree with TRBD1. The CDR3 loop spans 15 amino acids. Germline V CDR1 and CDR2: ENHRY, SYGVKD. The V and J ends lost 8 bases and 7 bases, in that order; junction bases with no gene match: 16. Here the CDR3 reads CAIQAGTGSTWEQYF. CDR3 bases: TGTGCCATCCAAGCCGGGACAGGTTCAACCTGGGAGCAGTACTTC.

The V gene is TRBV6-6, the J gene TRBJ1-4, with 7 bases aligning to TRBD1. This CDR3 has 15 amino acids. CDR1 is MNHNY and CDR2 is SVGAGI in the germline V gene (reference sequence). Germline trimming cut 7 bases from V and 3 bases from J; bases unmatched to any gene: 8. The CDR3 region has the DNA TGTGCCAGCAACAATCGTGGGACAGCTAATGAAAAACTGTTTTTT. It codes for CASNNRGTANEKLFF.

The sample holds one count of this clone. The chain carries TRBV7-9 and TRBJ2-2, with 9 bases fitting TRBD2. V shed 5 bases and J 5 bases; nucleotides not matched to a gene: 12. The CDR3 covers 17 residues. Germline loops: CDR1 SEHNR, CDR2 FQNEAQ (reference sequence). Written as DNA, the CDR3 is TGTGCCAGCAGCCGCCACCAACTAGCGGGCGGGACCGGGGAGCTGTTTTTT. Amino acid sequence: CASSRHQLAGGTGELFF.

The gene calls are TRBV10-2 and TRBJ2-3, with TRBD1 matching 9 bases. There are 13 residues in the CDR3. The trim removed 3 bases at V and 14 bases at J, leaving 9 bases unmatched. From germline, CDR1 is WSHSY and CDR2 SAAADI. The CDR3 is CASSDLSDRGSYF. The CDR3 coding sequence is TGCGCCAGCAGTGACTTATCGGACAGGGGATCGTATTTT.

The genes are TRBV5-1 and TRBJ1-2, with TRBD1 identical over 10 bases. CDR3 length: 15 residues. The V and J ends lost 4 bases and 4 bases, in that order; junction bases with no gene match: 7. Germline V gene lookup returns CDR1 SGHRS and CDR2 YFSETQ. The CDR3 DNA reads as TGCGCCAGCAGCCTGGAGGGACAGGGGCTCTATGGCTACACCTTC. Protein product: CASSLEGQGLYGYTF.

The genes are TRBV18 and TRBJ1-1, with 7 bases lining up with TRBD1. The germline V gene has CDR1 KGHSH and CDR2 LQKENI. The length of the CDR3 is 14 residues. V lost 2 bases, J lost 4 bases, and 4 bases stayed unmatched. This chain's CDR3 is CASSPTGQSTEAFF. The CDR3 DNA reads as TGTGCCAGCTCACCAACGGGACAGAGCACTGAAGCTTTCTTT.

This clone appeared a single time. The chain links TRBV6-5 to TRBJ1-2, with D maybe TRBD1 (5 bases). Germline values: CDR1 MNHEY, CDR2 SVGAGI. There are 13 residues in the CDR3. V was trimmed by 6 bases and J by 4 bases, leaving 12 bases between them. CDR3 nucleotides: TGTGCCAGCAGCCCCCGGGGGACCTATGGCTACACCTTC. It translates to CASSPRGTYGYTF.

The chain uses TRBV5-4 and TRBJ2-7; 7 bases match TRBD1. With V trimmed by 5 bases and J by 2 bases, 4 bases remained unmatched. This CDR3 is 13 amino acids long. Germline loops: CDR1 SGHNT, CDR2 YYREEE (reference sequence). Written as DNA, the CDR3 is TGTGCCAGCAGAGACGGACAGGCCTACGAGCAGTACTTC. It yields the protein CASRDGQAYEQYF.

The chain uses TRBV5-4 and TRBJ1-2; 9 nucleotides match TRBD1. The V gene end was trimmed by 4 bases and the J gene end by 5 bases; junction bases not matched to a gene: 9. The CDR3 is 15 residues long. Germline V gives CDR1 SGHNT, CDR2 YYREEE (reference sequence). In DNA, the CDR3 is TGTGCCAGCAGCCCGACCACCGGGACAGGGTATGGCTACACCTTC. This sequence encodes CASSPTTGTGYGYTF. Full variable domain (rest looked up from reference TRBV5-4 and TRBJ1-2): ETGVTQSPTHLIKTRGQQVTLRCSSQSGHNTVSWYQQALGQGPQFIFQYYREEENGRGNFPPRFSGLQFPNYSSELNVNALELDDSALYLCASSPTTGTGYGYTFGSGTRLTVV.

This rearrangement joins TRBV6-5 to TRBJ2-4; the match to TRBD2 covers 11 bases. CDR1 and CDR2 from the germline V gene are MNHEY and SVGAGI. The trim removed 5 bases at V and 4 bases at J, leaving 4 bases unmatched. The CDR3 is 15 residues long. In DNA form, the CDR3 reads TGTGCCAGCAGTCCGGGACTAGCGGAGAAAAACATTCAGTACTTC. Translating gives CASSPGLAEKNIQYF.

This chain joins TRBV6-1 and TRBJ2-3; no clear D gene. Germline V CDR1 and CDR2: MNHNS, SASEGT. This CDR3 contains 13 residues. V lost 5 bases to trimming and J lost 8 bases, with 14 bases between them. The CDR3 DNA sequence: TGTGCCAGCAGTCAAACCCTAGAAGGTACGCAGTATTTT. Protein sequence: CASSQTLEGTQYF.

The chain employs TRBV5-4 and TRBJ2-1; TRBD2 matches at 11 bases. Trimming cost V 3 bases and J 7 bases; bases outside gene matches: 6. CDR3 length equals 15 residues. Germline assignment: CDR1 SGHNT and CDR2 YYREEE (reference sequence). CDR3 DNA sequence: TGTGCCAGCAGCTCGGGACTAGCGGCGCGGAATGAGCAGTTCTTC. Translating it yields CASSSGLAARNEQFF.

Only one count was recorded for this clone. V usage is TRBV9 and J usage is TRBJ2-3; D is unresolved. The CDR3 covers 14 residues. Trimming took 3 bases from V and 2 from J, leaving 10 bases between them. Germline values: CDR1 SGDLS, CDR2 YYNGEE. CDR3 sequence (DNA): TGTGCCAGCAGCGCGACTCACGACACAGATACGCAGTATTTT. Its protein product is CASSATHDTDTQYF.

A single count supports this clone. The chain combines TRBV5-6 with TRBJ1-2; no firm D call. Germline V CDR1 and CDR2: SGHDT, YYEEEE. The germline V and J ends were trimmed by 7 bases and 1 base, with 5 bases remaining between them. This CDR3 has 11 amino acids. The CDR3 loop is CASQDNYGYTF. CDR3 bases: TGTGCCAGCCAGGATAACTATGGCTACACCTTC.